What follows are 5 T cell receptor beta chains derived from one specimen sequenced in a study of blood T cells in healthy people across ages. For the second PCR, which ran for 7 to 11 cycles, a sample-barcoded 5' primer and a J-beta primer mix were used. A single record per CDR3 protein comes from TCRdb applying MiXCR to the 5' RACE reads. The sample carries 550,000 to 750,000 distinct CDR3 sequences, roughly 21% recorded once. The sequencing sample was made of blood. These receptors all come from a man between 65 and 79 years old in good health.

V usage is TRBV5-1 and J usage is TRBJ2-3; TRBD1 matches 8 bases. The CDR3 extends over 16 amino acids. The germline CDR1 and CDR2 sequences are SGHRS and YFSETQ. Trimming removed 3 bases from V and 3 bases from J; junction bases left unmatched: 9. CDR3 in DNA: TGCGCCAGCAGCTCGGCGGACAGGGTGACGACAGATACGCAGTATTTT. This translates into CASSSADRVTTDTQYF. The full variable domain, in which reference TRBV5-1 and TRBJ2-3 provide the parts outside the CDR3, is KAGVTQTPRYLIKTRGQQVTLSCSPISGHRSVSWYQQTPGQGLQFLFEYFSETQRNKGNFPGRFSGRQFSNSRSEMNVSTLELGDSALYLCASSSADRVTTDTQYFGPGTRLTVL.

This clonotype came up a few times. This chain connects TRBV5-1 to TRBJ2-1; unclear D gene. The V gene lost 0 bases and the J gene lost 4 bases, with 11 bases spanning the gap. CDR1 and CDR2 from the germline V gene are SGHRS and YFSETQ. The CDR3 has 15 amino acids. CDR3 protein: CASSLEANHYNEQFF. Written as DNA, the CDR3 is TGCGCCAGCAGCTTGGAGGCGAACCATTACAATGAGCAGTTCTTC.

The J gene is TRBJ1-2, the V gene TRBV29-1; 9 positions agree with TRBD1. CDR3 length equals 14 residues. Germline CDR1 is SQVTM and CDR2 is ANQGSEA. V was pared by 0 bases and J by 8 bases, with 7 bases of the junction left unmatched. The CDR3 is CSVEEGTGLRGYTF. The CDR3 nucleotides read TGCAGCGTTGAAGAGGGGACAGGGTTGCGAGGCTACACCTTC.

This clonotype was seen a handful of times. The J gene is TRBJ2-7, the V gene TRBV7-2, with D maybe TRBD1 (6 bases). The germline V gene encodes CDR1 SGHTA and CDR2 FQGNSA. CDR3 length: 14 amino acids. Trimming cost V 5 bases and J 0 bases, with 11 bases left between them. CDR3 residues: CASSPTGNSYEQYF. The CDR3 DNA reads TGTGCCAGCAGCCCGACAGGTAACTCCTACGAGCAGTACTTC.

This clonotype was found a few times. The chain carries TRBV12-3 or TRBV12-4 and TRBJ2-5; tentatively, D is TRBD1 (6 bases). V lost 2 bases, J lost 5 bases, and 15 bases lay in between. The CDR3 totals 15 residues. The CDR3, as DNA: TGTGCCAGCAGTTTAATGGCGTCGAGGGGGGAGACCCAGTACTTC. Translated, it gives CASSLMASRGETQYF.